These 9 T cell receptor beta chains share one sample of origin, sequenced in a study of a mutant IDH1 vaccine in newly diagnosed glioma. Profiling relied on immunoSEQ multiplex PCR, and the TCRdb table lists in-frame clones only, not all of them. The repertoire holds roughly 86,000 clones, with about 90% as singletons. The antigens of these receptors remain unknown. Regarding time point: week 47, end of study. Every vaccination contained 300 ug of the mutant IDH1 20-mer peptide and was paired with topical imiquimod. The sample in question was PBMCs, obtained from a glioma patient whose treatment included an IDH1 peptide vaccine. The receptors shown here come from a woman aged 45 to 65 with glioma.

The rearrangement links TRBV9 to TRBJ1-5; D possibly corresponds to TRBD1 (6 bases). V was shortened by 3 bases and J by 5 bases, with 9 bases between the two germline ends. The CDR3 runs 13 residues. Germline loops: CDR1 SGDLS, CDR2 YYNGEE. CDR3 DNA: TGTGCCAGCAGCGAGGACAGCGATCAGCCCCAGCATTTT. Its translation: CASSEDSDQPQHF.

The chain uses TRBV7-2 and TRBJ2-1; 10 nucleotides match TRBD1. Germline V gene data show CDR1 as SGHTA and CDR2 as FQGNSA. The V and J ends lost 4 bases and 6 bases, in that order; junction bases with no gene match: 6. The CDR3 has 15 residues. The CDR3 sequence: CASSYRQGAANEQFF. In nucleotides, the CDR3 is TGTGCCAGCAGCTATAGACAGGGGGCGGCCAATGAGCAGTTCTTC.

The V gene is TRBV29-1, the J gene TRBJ1-1; 10 nucleotides align to TRBD1. The CDR3 is 12 residues long. Germline V gene data show CDR1 as SQVTM and CDR2 as ANQGSEA. V lost 7 bases, J lost 4 bases, and 3 bases stayed unmatched. CDR3 loop: CSGRTGGTEAFF. The DNA of the CDR3 is TGCAGCGGACGGACAGGGGGCACTGAAGCTTTCTTT.

The chain couples TRBV25-1 to TRBJ2-1; 12 nucleotides line up with TRBD2. Germline CDR1 MGHDK, CDR2 SYGVNS. The V segment lost 6 bases and the J segment 9 bases; nucleotides outside the gene matches: 18. CDR3 length equals 18 residues. The CDR3 bases are TGTGCCAGCAGCCACAGGGGTTCGGCTAGCGGGAGGGCCGGTGAGCAGTTCTTC. This codes for CASSHRGSASGRAGEQFF.

This chain uses TRBV6-6 with TRBJ2-1; TRBD2 matches 8 bases. CDR3 length: 14 amino acids. Germline loops: CDR1 MNHNY, CDR2 SVGAGI (reference sequence). The junction had 6 bases not matched to a gene; V was cut back by 7 bases and J by 4 bases. The CDR3 DNA sequence: TGTGCCAGCACGGGGGCGGGAGGATACAATGAGCAGTTCTTC. Residues: CASTGAGGYNEQFF.

The chain combines TRBV11-2 with TRBJ1-2; maybe TRBD1 (5 bases). This CDR3 spans 15 amino acids. Trimming removed 4 bases from V and 4 bases from J, with 16 bases in between. Germline lookup yields CDR1 SGHAT and CDR2 FQNNGV. The CDR3 region has the DNA TGTGCCAGCAGCTACGGCCGGGGCCGCTTCTATGGCTACACCTTC. Translation gives CASSYGRGRFYGYTF.

The chain uses TRBV30 and TRBJ2-5; no clear D gene. The CDR3 length is 13 residues. V was cut by 4 bases and J by 7 bases, with 16 bases left in between. CDR1 is GTSNPN, CDR2 SVGIG, per germline (reference sequence). CDR3 coding DNA: TGTGCCTGGATGTCAGGTCTAATTGGGACCCAGTACTTC. Encoded protein: CAWMSGLIGTQYF.

The genes are TRBV5-1 and TRBJ2-1; 10 nucleotides align to TRBD2. Germline loops: CDR1 SGHRS, CDR2 YFSETQ. The CDR3 length is 16 residues. The V gene end was trimmed by 3 bases and the J gene end by 4 bases; junction bases not matched to a gene: 7. CDR3 sequence (DNA): TGCGCCAGCAGCTCCCTAGCGGGAGAAGCATACAATGAGCAGTTCTTC. Encoded protein: CASSSLAGEAYNEQFF.

The chain combines TRBV5-6 with TRBJ2-3; 12 bases are shared with TRBD2. The V gene end was trimmed by 1 base and the J gene end by 5 bases; junction bases not matched to a gene: 5. The length of the CDR3 is 16 residues. Per germline, CDR1 SGHDT and CDR2 YYEEEE. The CDR3 DNA is TGTGCCAGCAGCTTGAAACTAGCGGGAGGTTTAGATACGCAGTATTTT. This codes for CASSLKLAGGLDTQYF.